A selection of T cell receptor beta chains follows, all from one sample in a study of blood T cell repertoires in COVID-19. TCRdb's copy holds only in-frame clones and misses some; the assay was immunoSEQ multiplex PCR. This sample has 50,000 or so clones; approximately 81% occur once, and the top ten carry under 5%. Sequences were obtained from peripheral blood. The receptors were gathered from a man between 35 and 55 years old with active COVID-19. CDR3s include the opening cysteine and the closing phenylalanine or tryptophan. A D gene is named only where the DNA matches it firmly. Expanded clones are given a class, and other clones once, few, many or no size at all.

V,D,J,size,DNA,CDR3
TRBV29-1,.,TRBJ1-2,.,TGCAGCGTGGGGGACTCTCAGACCGGCTACACCTTC,CSVGDSQTGYTF
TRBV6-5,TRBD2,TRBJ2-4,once,TGTGCCAGGCTAGCGGGAGCTGCCAAAAACATTCAGTACTTC,CARLAGAAKNIQYF
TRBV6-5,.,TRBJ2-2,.,TGTGCCAGCACCTCTGGCAAATCGAACACCGGGGAGCTGTTTTTT,CASTSGKSNTGELFF
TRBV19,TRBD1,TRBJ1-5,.,TGTGCCACCGGGACAGGACACAATCAGCCCCAGCATTTT,CATGTGHNQPQHF
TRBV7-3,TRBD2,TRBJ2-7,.,TGTGCCAGCAGCTTAACGGGAGGGGCCGCAGATCCGTACTTC,CASSLTGGAADPYF
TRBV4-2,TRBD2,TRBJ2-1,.,TGTGCCAGCAGCCAACAAGTAAGCGGGAGGGCTCGCAATGAGCAGTTCTTC,CASSQQVSGRARNEQFF
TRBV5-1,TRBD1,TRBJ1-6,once,TGCGCCAGCAGACCCGACAGGGGCGGAAATTCACCCCTCCACTTT,CASRPDRGGNSPLHF
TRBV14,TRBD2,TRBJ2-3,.,TGTGCCAGCAGCCCTGGACTAGCGGGAGTGACGCAGTATTTT,CASSPGLAGVTQYF
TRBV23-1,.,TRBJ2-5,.,TGCGCCAGCAGTCAATGGGAGGCCCAGACCCAGTACTTC,CASSQWEAQTQYF
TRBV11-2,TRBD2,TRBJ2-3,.,TGTGCCAGCAGATATAGCGGGAGGTGGGATACGCAGTATTTT,CASRYSGRWDTQYF
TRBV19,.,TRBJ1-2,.,TGTGCCACGCCCATTAGTGGCTACACCTTC,CATPISGYTF
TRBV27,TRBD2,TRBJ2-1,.,TGTGCCAGCAGTTTGAGACTAGCGGGAGGGTCGCCCTACAATGAGCAGTTCTTC,CASSLRLAGGSPYNEQFF
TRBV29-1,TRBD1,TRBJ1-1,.,TGCAGCGTTGAAGATCTTGGACAGGGGTACACTGAAGCTTTCTTT,CSVEDLGQGYTEAFF
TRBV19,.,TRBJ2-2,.,TGTGCCAGTAGTATGAGGCAGGGGAAGGGCGGGGAGCTGTTTTTT,CASSMRQGKGGELFF
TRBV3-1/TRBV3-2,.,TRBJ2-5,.,TGTGCCAGCAGCCGAGCCCAGCGGGTAGAGACCCAGTACTTC,CASSRAQRVETQYF
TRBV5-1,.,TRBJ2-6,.,TGCGCCAGCAGTCTGCTCTGGGCCGGGGCCAACGTCCTGACTTTC,CASSLLWAGANVLTF
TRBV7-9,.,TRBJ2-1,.,TGTGCCAGCAGCTCGACCGGGGGTCGGATCTACAATGAGCAGTTCTTC,CASSSTGGRIYNEQFF
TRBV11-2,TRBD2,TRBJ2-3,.,TGTGCCAGCAGCTCCCGGATGGGACTAGCGGGACGTTCGGACACGCAGTATTTT,CASSSRMGLAGRSDTQYF
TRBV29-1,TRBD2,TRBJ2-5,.,TGCAGCGTTGAAGTCGGACTAGCATGGGAGACCCAGTACTTC,CSVEVGLAWETQYF
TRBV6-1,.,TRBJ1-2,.,TGTGCCAGCAGTGAAGGGAGGTATGGCTACACCTTC,CASSEGRYGYTF
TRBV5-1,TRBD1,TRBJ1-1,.,TGCGCCAGCAGCCGACCTCCGGACAGGGGAAACACTGAAGCTTTCTTT,CASSRPPDRGNTEAFF
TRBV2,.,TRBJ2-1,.,TGTGCCAGCAGTGAGAACAAAGGGGCCTCGAGCTCCTACAATGAGCAGTTCTTC,CASSENKGASSSYNEQFF
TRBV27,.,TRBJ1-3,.,TGTGCCAGCAGTTTATCGTCCCGGCGGGGAAACACCATATATTTT,CASSLSSRRGNTIYF
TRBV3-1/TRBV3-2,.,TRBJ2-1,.,TGTGCCAGCAGCCAAGGAAGGGAGACTACGGTGAGCTCCTACAATGAGCAGTTCTTC,CASSQGRETTVSSYNEQFF
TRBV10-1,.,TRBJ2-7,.,TGCGCCAGCAGTGACCTCGGGGGCGAGCAGTACTTC,CASSDLGGEQYF